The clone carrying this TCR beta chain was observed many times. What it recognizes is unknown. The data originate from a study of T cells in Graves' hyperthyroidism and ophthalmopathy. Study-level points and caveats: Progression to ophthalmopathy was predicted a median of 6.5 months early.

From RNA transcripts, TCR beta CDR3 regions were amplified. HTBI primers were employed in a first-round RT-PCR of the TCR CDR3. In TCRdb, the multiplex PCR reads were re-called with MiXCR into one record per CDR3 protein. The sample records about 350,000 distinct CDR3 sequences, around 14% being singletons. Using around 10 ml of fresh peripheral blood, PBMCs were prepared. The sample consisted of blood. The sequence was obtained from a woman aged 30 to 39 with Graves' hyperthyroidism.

CDR3 in DNA: TGCAGTGCTAGTGGGGGGAGAGGAGCAGAGGAGACCCAGTACTTC. It translates to CSASGGRGAEETQYF. The J gene is TRBJ2-5, the V gene TRBV20-1; perhaps TRBD2 as D (6 bases). Germline V gene sequence: CDR1 DFQATT, CDR2 SNEGSKA (reference sequence). CDR3 length equals 15 residues. V lost 3 bases to trimming and J lost 5 bases, with 19 bases between them.